The 29 T cell receptor beta chains reported below all come from one sample, sequenced in a study of beta chain features in type 1 diabetes. The isolated RNA, all of it, was reverse transcribed, so expressed TCRB transcripts were what got sequenced. Profiling relied on immunoSEQ multiplex PCR, and the TCRdb table lists in-frame clones only, not all of them. Of some 500,000 clones listed, approximately 10% are singletons. The sequencing input was naive CD4+ T cells from blood. Receptor source: a woman between 18 and 30 years old in good health.

The chain has TRBV5-1 and TRBJ2-3, with 11 positions matching TRBD2. Germline CDR1 and CDR2: SGHRS and YFSETQ. This CDR3 is built from 16 residues. After removal of 2 bases from V and 1 base from J, the junction contained 3 bases not matched to a gene. As DNA, the CDR3 is TGCGCCAGCAGCTTACCACTAGCGGGGGGCACAGATACGCAGTATTTT. Its protein product is CASSLPLAGGTDTQYF. The entire variable domain, with the rest obtained from reference TRBV5-1 and TRBJ2-3, is as follows: KAGVTQTPRYLIKTRGQQVTLSCSPISGHRSVSWYQQTPGQGLQFLFEYFSETQRNKGNFPGRFSGRQFSNSRSEMNVSTLELGDSALYLCASSLPLAGGTDTQYFGPGTRLTVL.

The V and J genes are TRBV7-2 and TRBJ1-1; D gene unclear. There are 13 residues in the CDR3. Germline V CDR1 and CDR2: SGHTA, FQGNSA. The V and J ends lost 3 bases and 4 bases respectively, with 9 bases between them. Here the CDR3 DNA reads TGTGCCAGCAGCTTTTACGGTGGCACTGAAGCTTTCTTT. Translating gives CASSFYGGTEAFF.

This clone was detected a few times. The chain combines TRBV4-3 with TRBJ2-3, with TRBD2 as a possible D gene (6 bases). Trimming stripped 1 base from V and 6 bases from J, with 17 bases between. The length of the CDR3 is 16 residues. The germline gives CDR1 LGHNA, CDR2 YSLEER. The DNA for the CDR3 is TGCGCCAGCAGCCAAGTAAGGACTATTGGTGCGGATACGCAGTATTTT. Translated, it gives CASSQVRTIGADTQYF.

The chain is built from TRBV4-2 and TRBJ1-2; D gene unclear. Germline values: CDR1 LGHNA, CDR2 YNFKEQ. This CDR3 comprises 15 residues. V was cut by 1 base and J by 4 bases, with 13 bases left in between. CDR3 DNA sequence: TGTGCCAGCAGCCAAGGGCCCGTCCAAACCTATGGCTACACCTTC. Translated: CASSQGPVQTYGYTF.

V gene TRBV12-5 combines with J gene TRBJ1-2; a weak D match, TRBD1 (6 bases). The CDR3 runs 14 residues. Between the trimmed V and J ends, which lost 1 base and 6 bases, there was a span of 12 bases. Germline CDR1 LGHNT, CDR2 FRNRAP. This CDR3 is CASGLATQGDGYTF. CDR3 bases: TGTGCTAGTGGTTTGGCAACACAGGGAGATGGCTACACCTTC.

The chain links TRBV4-2 to TRBJ2-3; D not resolved. Trimming removed 3 bases at V and 5 bases at J, with 18 bases between. Germline V lookup: CDR1 LGHNA, CDR2 YNFKEQ. This CDR3 region has 16 residues. CDR3: CASSQALAIRQDTQYF. The CDR3 region has the DNA TGTGCCAGCAGCCAGGCCCTGGCCATCAGGCAAGATACGCAGTATTTT.

This clone was counted between two and nine times. V gene TRBV28 combines with J gene TRBJ2-1, with TRBD1 identical over 9 bases. The length of the CDR3 is 16 residues. CDR1 is MDHEN, CDR2 SYDVKM, per germline. V lost 5 bases to trimming and J lost 2 bases; unmatched junction nucleotides: 7. CDR3 sequence: CASSHPGTGTYNEQFF. In DNA, the CDR3 is TGTGCCAGCAGTCACCCCGGGACAGGGACCTACAATGAGCAGTTCTTC.

This clone was counted a few times. V and J are TRBV9 and TRBJ1-1, with D hard to call. V shed 0 bases and J shed 1 base, with 4 bases lying between them. The CDR3 is 13 amino acids. The germline CDR1 and CDR2 sequences are SGDLS and YYNGEE. CDR3 in amino acids: CASSVDSNTEAFF. CDR3 in DNA: TGTGCCAGCAGCGTAGACTCGAACACTGAAGCTTTCTTT.

In its sample, this clone was seen a few times. The chain links TRBV15 to TRBJ1-4, with TRBD1 as a possible D gene (6 bases). CDR3 size: 13 residues. Germline V gives CDR1 LNHNV, CDR2 YYDKDF (reference sequence). Trimming stripped 6 bases from V and 7 bases from J, with 12 bases between. CDR3 bases: TGTGCCACCAGTCGGGACAAGGGTGAAAAACTGTTTTTT. This translates into CATSRDKGEKLFF.

This clone was seen only a few times. This chain links TRBV7-2 with TRBJ2-5; no firm D call. The CDR3 runs 15 residues. Trimming took off 5 bases at V and 5 bases at J, with 18 bases between the two ends. In germline, CDR1 is SGHTA, CDR2 FQGNSA. This CDR3 reads CASSAPGIAPETQYF. As DNA, the CDR3 is TGTGCCAGCAGCGCCCCCGGAATTGCCCCGGAGACCCAGTACTTC.

This clone was counted a few times. The chain joins TRBV25-1 to TRBJ1-2, with 9 bases aligning to TRBD1. This CDR3 region has 14 residues. V was clipped by 4 bases and J by 4 bases; unmatched bases: 4. Germline lookup yields CDR1 MGHDK and CDR2 SYGVNS. The CDR3: CASSASTGGYGYTF. The DNA of the CDR3 is TGTGCCAGCAGTGCCTCGACAGGGGGCTATGGCTACACCTTC.

This rearrangement joins TRBV7-9 to TRBJ1-5; no firm D call. Deletions cut 2 bases from V and 7 bases from J, with 9 bases between. Germline-derived CDR1 and CDR2 are SEHNR and FQNEAQ (reference sequence). This CDR3 is 13 amino acids long. The CDR3 coding sequence is TGTGCCAGCAGCTTAACTATCGGCCAGCCCCAGCATTTT. Translated, it gives CASSLTIGQPQHF.

The J gene is TRBJ1-1, the V gene TRBV7-2; D not resolved. The CDR3 loop spans 15 amino acids. The V and J ends lost 7 bases and 0 bases respectively, with 15 bases between them. The V gene's germline CDR1 is SGHTA and CDR2 FQGNSA. CDR3 DNA sequence: TGTGCCAGCACTACTCGACCGGGCGTGAACACTGAAGCTTTCTTT. This encodes CASTTRPGVNTEAFF.

This clone has just a few counts. The chain employs TRBV7-2 and TRBJ1-5; D unclear. CDR1 and CDR2 from the germline V gene are SGHTA and FQGNSA. The CDR3 is made up of 14 amino acids. Trimming stripped 5 bases from V and 2 bases from J, with 10 bases between. The CDR3 sequence: CASSLEGGNQPQHF. The CDR3 region has the DNA TGTGCCAGCAGCCTGGAGGGTGGCAATCAGCCCCAGCATTTT.

The V gene is TRBV7-2, the J gene TRBJ2-1; 9 bases line up with TRBD2. The CDR3 has 15 amino acids. Germline CDR1 SGHTA, CDR2 FQGNSA. After removal of 4 bases from V and 9 bases from J, the junction contained 10 bases not matched to a gene. CDR3 in DNA: TGTGCCAGCAGCTCTGGGGTAGCGGGAGTTAGTGAGCAGTTCTTC. Amino acid sequence: CASSSGVAGVSEQFF.

This clone has a handful of counts. The chain is built from TRBV7-8 and TRBJ1-2; D not resolved. CDR1 and CDR2 (germline): SGHVS, FQNEAQ. This CDR3 has 14 residues. The germline V and J ends were trimmed by 1 base and 2 bases, with 8 bases remaining between them. CDR3 sequence reads: CASSLVHGNYGYTF. Here the CDR3 DNA reads TGTGCCAGCAGCTTAGTACATGGGAACTATGGCTACACCTTC.

This clone has just a few counts. The chain uses TRBV6-5 and TRBJ1-3, with 8 bases matching TRBD1. Per the germline V gene, CDR1 is MNHEY and CDR2 is SVGAGI. V shed 6 bases and J 2 bases; nucleotides not matched to a gene: 3. The CDR3 contains 14 residues. The CDR3 coding sequence is TGTGCCAGCAGGGAACAGGGGGCTGGAAACACCATATATTTT. It is translated as CASREQGAGNTIYF.

V gene TRBV19 combines with J gene TRBJ2-1; unclear D gene. V gave up 4 bases and J gave up 5 bases, with 6 bases separating them. This CDR3 spans 12 amino acids. Germline CDR1 reads LNHDA; CDR2 reads SQIVND (reference sequence). CDR3 bases: TGTGCCAGTAGTACCTGGGACAATGAGCAGTTCTTC. Protein product: CASSTWDNEQFF.

The J gene is TRBJ2-7, the V gene TRBV18; 9 positions agree with TRBD1. Germline V gene lookup returns CDR1 KGHSH and CDR2 LQKENI. The V gene end was trimmed by 2 bases and the J gene end by 12 bases; junction bases not matched to a gene: 5. This CDR3 contains 12 residues. CDR3 bases: TGTGCCAGCTCACCAGGGGACAGGGCCGCGTACTTC. Its translation: CASSPGDRAAYF. Full variable domain (missing parts from reference TRBV18 and TRBJ2-7): NAGVMQNPRHLVRRRGQEARLRCSPMKGHSHVYWYRQLPEEGLKFMVYLQKENIIDESGMPKERFSAEFPKEGPSILRIQQVVRGDSAAYFCASSPGDRAAYFGPGTRLTVT.

The table lists this clone with many counts. This chain links TRBV29-1 with TRBJ2-5; no definite D call. CDR1 is SQVTM and CDR2 is ANQGSEA in the germline V gene. The CDR3 length is 12 residues. V dropped 4 bases and J dropped 5 bases, with 11 bases sitting between them. The CDR3 loop reads CSVGPAKETQYF. CDR3 sequence (DNA): TGCAGCGTTGGCCCCGCCAAGGAGACCCAGTACTTC.

This clone was found a few times. The chain links TRBV7-9 to TRBJ1-1; D unresolved. This CDR3 has 12 residues. Germline V gene data show CDR1 as SEHNR and CDR2 as FQNEAQ (reference sequence). V lost 5 bases and J lost 5, with 9 bases in between. The CDR3 nucleotides are TGTGCCAGCAGCCCCCTGATGACTGAAGCTTTCTTT. Protein sequence: CASSPLMTEAFF.

As to this clone: The junction shows a germline mismatch at one end, possibly a read error. The chain is built from TRBV14 and TRBJ2-7; D perhaps matches TRBD2 (5 bases). Per the germline V gene, CDR1 is SGHDN and CDR2 is FVKESK. CDR3 length equals 11 residues. The CDR3 DNA sequence: TGTGCCAGCAGCCACACCGGGATCCCAAGCTTC. Its protein is CASSHTGIPSF.

This clone was detected a few times. The gene calls are TRBV28 and TRBJ2-6, with a weak D call TRBD1 (6 bases). Trimming cost V 5 bases and J 0 bases, with 11 bases left between them. Per the germline V gene, CDR1 is MDHEN and CDR2 is SYDVKM. The CDR3 is 16 residues long. CDR3 nucleotide sequence: TGTGCCAGCAGTCCCAGGGGCTTCTCTGGGGCCAACGTCCTGACTTTC. Translation: CASSPRGFSGANVLTF.

The rearrangement links TRBV7-6 to TRBJ2-1; D is uncertain. This CDR3 region has 14 residues. Deletions cut 3 bases from V and 5 bases from J, with 11 bases between. CDR1 SGHVS and CDR2 FNYEAQ come from the germline V gene. CDR3: CASSLAGGHNEQFF. The CDR3 DNA is TGTGCCAGCAGCTTGGCTGGCGGACACAATGAGCAGTTCTTC.

The rearrangement uses TRBV29-1 and TRBJ1-1, with 7 bases aligning to TRBD1. Losses at the gene ends were 6 bases for V and 4 bases for J; bases not matched to a gene: 14. Per germline, CDR1 SQVTM and CDR2 ANQGSEA. This CDR3 region has 15 residues. CDR3 DNA sequence: TGCAGCGTAGACCTGTGGGACAGTGGGACCACTGAAGCTTTCTTT. The encoded protein is CSVDLWDSGTTEAFF.

This sequence joins TRBV28 and TRBJ2-5, with 9 positions matching TRBD1. V was clipped by 4 bases and J by 7 bases; unmatched bases: 10. Germline assignment: CDR1 MDHEN and CDR2 SYDVKM. CDR3 length: 15 amino acids. The CDR3 protein is CASSYNRGRVGTQYF. In DNA, the CDR3 is TGTGCCAGCAGTTACAACAGGGGGCGGGTCGGGACCCAGTACTTC.

This clone was recorded a few times. V is TRBV27 and J is TRBJ2-2, with 8 nucleotides matching TRBD2. Per germline, CDR1 MNHEY and CDR2 SMNVEV (reference sequence). The CDR3 is 15 residues long. V trimming: 4 bases; J trimming: 7 bases; junction bases outside the gene matches: 8. The chain's CDR3 is CASSWGGGSIGELFF. CDR3 sequence (DNA): TGTGCCAGCAGTTGGGGCGGGGGGTCCATCGGGGAGCTGTTTTTT.

This clone was seen only a few times. This chain joins TRBV4-1 and TRBJ2-3; D not certain. Between the trimmed V and J ends, which lost 5 bases and 2 bases, there was a span of 5 bases. Per the germline V gene, CDR1 is MGHRA and CDR2 is YSYEKL. This CDR3 is 12 amino acids long. CDR3 loop: CASSKYTDTQYF. In DNA form, the CDR3 reads TGCGCCAGCAGCAAATACACAGATACGCAGTATTTT.

Only a few counts were recorded for this clone. V usage is TRBV28 and J usage is TRBJ2-1, with D possibly called TRBD1 or TRBD2 (5 bases each). CDR1 is MDHEN and CDR2 is SYDVKM in the germline V gene. V was trimmed by 7 bases and J by 4 bases, leaving 23 bases between them. The CDR3 runs 17 residues. This CDR3 is CASTFVLGTGRYNEQFF. CDR3 DNA: TGTGCCAGCACTTTTGTTCTTGGGACCGGACGGTACAATGAGCAGTTCTTC.